The rows below give T cell receptor beta chains drawn from one sample of a study of blood T cell repertoires in COVID-19. The data were produced by immunoSEQ multiplex PCR, yet TCRdb's version contains in-frame clones alone and is incomplete. The data contain about 70,000 clones, around 86% of them singletons. The sequencing input was peripheral blood. Receptors originate from a woman aged 18-29 years with acute or convalescent COVID-19. The CDR3 runs from the conserved cysteine through the conserved F or W. The D gene is left open where the match is weak. Rows may omit the clone size; those that give it use once, few, many or a size class.

cdr3_aa,cdr3_nt,j_call,clone_size,d_call,v_call
CASSYSLAGSQETQYF,TGTGCCAGCAGTTACTCCCTAGCGGGATCTCAAGAGACCCAGTACTTC,TRBJ2-5,.,TRBD2,TRBV6-5
CASSSGQGVYGYTF,TGTGCCAGCAGCTCGGGACAGGGCGTTTATGGCTACACCTTC,TRBJ1-2,.,TRBD1,TRBV7-9
CASSLNPSGSWGEQYF,TGTGCCAGCAGCTTAAATCCTAGCGGGAGTTGGGGCGAGCAGTACTTC,TRBJ2-7,many,TRBD2,TRBV7-8
CASSLGQNSNQPQHF,TGCGCCAGCAGCTTGGGGCAGAATAGCAATCAGCCCCAGCATTTT,TRBJ1-5,once,.,TRBV5-1
CASSLVDRRGTEAFF,TGCGCCAGCAGCTTGGTGGACAGGCGGGGCACTGAAGCTTTCTTT,TRBJ1-1,.,TRBD1,TRBV5-1
CASSLRGSGRQETQYF,TGTGCCAGCAGCTTACGGGGTAGCGGAAGACAAGAGACCCAGTACTTC,TRBJ2-5,.,.,TRBV7-2
CASSFRQGETGGYTF,TGTGCCAGCAGCTTTAGACAGGGAGAGACAGGTGGCTACACCTTC,TRBJ1-2,.,TRBD1,TRBV5-8
CASSIVTESYNEQFF,TGTGCCAGTAGTATTGTAACAGAATCCTACAATGAGCAGTTCTTC,TRBJ2-1,.,.,TRBV19
CATSREGGAAYEQYF,TGTGCCACCAGCAGAGAAGGTGGGGCAGCGTACGAGCAGTACTTC,TRBJ2-7,.,.,TRBV15
CAWQGAVTEAFF,TGTGCCTGGCAGGGGGCGGTCACTGAAGCTTTCTTT,TRBJ1-1,.,TRBD1,TRBV30
CASSVRGQVFF,TGTGCCAGCAGTGTCAGGGGGCAGGTGTTCTTC,TRBJ2-1,.,TRBD1,TRBV12-3/TRBV12-4
CASSFGDNQPQHF,TGTGCCAGCAGCTTCGGGGACAATCAGCCCCAGCATTTT,TRBJ1-5,.,.,TRBV5-5
CAWSVLRAPLHF,TGTGCCTGGAGTGTCCTCAGAGCGCCCCTCCACTTT,TRBJ1-6,.,.,TRBV30
CASSIGTANTGELFF,TGTGCCAGTAGTATCGGGACAGCGAACACCGGGGAGCTGTTTTTT,TRBJ2-2,once,TRBD1,TRBV19
CATATGTANYGYTF,TGTGCCACCGCTACAGGAACAGCTAACTATGGCTACACCTTC,TRBJ1-2,.,.,TRBV19
CARENLNTEAFF,TGTGCCCGAGAAAACCTGAACACTGAAGCTTTCTTT,TRBJ1-1,once,.,TRBV30
CASSVGGGRVDEQFF,TGTGCCAGCAGCGTAGGAGGCGGGAGAGTAGATGAGCAGTTCTTC,TRBJ2-1,.,TRBD2,TRBV9
CASSAPPGATNEKLFF,TGTGCCAGCAGCGCGCCCCCCGGAGCAACTAATGAAAAACTGTTTTTT,TRBJ1-4,.,.,TRBV9